The subject of this entry is one TCR beta chain. The data originate from a study of blood T cell repertoires in COVID-19. Trimming at V came to 3 bases and at J to 0 bases, leaving 5 bases not matched to a gene. The CDR3 covers 15 residues. CDR1 and CDR2 (germline): KGHSH, LQKENI. The assay was immunoSEQ multiplex PCR, and TCRdb's table has in-frame clones only and misses some. Of 250,000 to 350,000 clones detected, around 81% appear once; the ten largest clones hold about a sixth. The sample taken for sequencing was peripheral blood. The chain carries TRBV18 and TRBJ2-7; 7 bases map to TRBD2. This clonotype was sampled from a person aged 65 to 85 with COVID-19, enrolled during active disease. This chain's CDR3 is CASSPQGLGSYEQYF. The CDR3 nucleotides read TGTGCCAGCTCACCTCAAGGACTAGGCTCCTACGAGCAGTACTTC.